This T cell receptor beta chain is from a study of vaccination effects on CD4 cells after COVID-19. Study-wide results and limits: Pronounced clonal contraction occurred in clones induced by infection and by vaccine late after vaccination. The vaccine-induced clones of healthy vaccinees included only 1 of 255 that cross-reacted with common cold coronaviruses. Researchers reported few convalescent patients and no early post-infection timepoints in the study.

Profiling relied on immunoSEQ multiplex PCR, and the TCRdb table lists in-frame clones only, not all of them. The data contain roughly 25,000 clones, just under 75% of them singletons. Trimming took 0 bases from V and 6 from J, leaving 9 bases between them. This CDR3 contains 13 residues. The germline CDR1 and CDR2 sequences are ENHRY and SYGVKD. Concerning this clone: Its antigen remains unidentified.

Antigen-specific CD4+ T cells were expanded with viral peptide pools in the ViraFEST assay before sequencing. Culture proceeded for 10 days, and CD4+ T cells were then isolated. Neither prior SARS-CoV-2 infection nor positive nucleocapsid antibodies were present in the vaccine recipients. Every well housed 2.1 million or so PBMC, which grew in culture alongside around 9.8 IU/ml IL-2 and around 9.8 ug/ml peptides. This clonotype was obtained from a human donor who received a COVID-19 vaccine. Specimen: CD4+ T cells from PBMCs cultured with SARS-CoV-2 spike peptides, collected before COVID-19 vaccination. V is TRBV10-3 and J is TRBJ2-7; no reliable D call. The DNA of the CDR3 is TGTGCCATCAGTGAGTCGGCCTACGGCGAGCAGTACTTC. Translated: CAISESAYGEQYF.